Shown below are 13 T cell receptor beta chains from a single sample sequenced in a study of blood T cell repertoires in COVID-19. This table comes from immunoSEQ multiplex PCR, and its TCRdb copy is limited to in-frame clones, with some not included. The sample yields around 150,000 clones, 70% to 85% seen once. Sequenced input: peripheral blood. These receptor sequences come from a human donor in a cohort sampled during active COVID-19.

The chain joins TRBV15 to TRBJ2-3; 11 bases fit TRBD2. This CDR3 comprises 16 residues. V dropped 0 bases and J dropped 2; count of bases not matched to a gene: 1. The germline CDR1 and CDR2 sequences are LNHNV and YYDKDF (reference sequence). CDR3 in DNA: TGTGCCACCAGCAGAGAGGGACTAGCGGTCACAGATACGCAGTATTTT. Amino acids: CATSREGLAVTDTQYF.

V is TRBV19 and J is TRBJ1-5; 7 bases line up with TRBD1. The V segment lost 6 bases and the J segment 1 base; nucleotides outside the gene matches: 3. The CDR3 has 14 residues. Per the germline V gene, CDR1 is LNHDA and CDR2 is SQIVND (reference sequence). CDR3 in amino acids: CASRGTESNQPQHF. The CDR3 DNA sequence: TGTGCCAGTAGGGGGACAGAGAGCAATCAGCCCCAGCATTTT. Variable domain in full (rest from reference TRBV19 and TRBJ1-5): DGGITQSPKYLFRKEGQNVTLSCEQNLNHDAMYWYRQDPGQGLRLIYYSQIVNDFQKGDIAEGYSVSREKKESFPLTVTSAQKNPTAFYLCASRGTESNQPQHFGDGTRLSIL.

This clone was detected a few times. This chain joins TRBV6-2 or TRBV6-3 and TRBJ2-7; D possibly corresponds to TRBD1 (5 bases). This CDR3 spans 15 amino acids. Per the germline V gene, CDR1 is MNHEY and CDR2 is SVGEGT. V lost 5 bases and J lost 6, with 20 bases in between. The CDR3 loop is CASSGTPRQGSEQYF. DNA of the CDR3: TGTGCCAGCAGTGGAACCCCCCGCCAGGGAAGCGAGCAGTACTTC.

The chain joins TRBV11-2 to TRBJ2-3; D is ambiguous. Per the germline V gene, CDR1 is SGHAT and CDR2 is FQNNGV. The CDR3 covers 13 residues. The V end was cut by 5 bases, the J end by 2 bases, with 8 bases between. The CDR3 DNA reads as TGTGCCAGCAGCCTCCAGATCACAGATACGCAGTATTTT. Protein product: CASSLQITDTQYF.

The J gene is TRBJ2-3, the V gene TRBV6-5; TRBD2 agrees at 10 bases. The CDR3 sequence is 15 residues long. The J segment lost 6 bases and the V segment lost 4 bases, leaving 7 bases of the junction unmatched. In germline, CDR1 is MNHEY, CDR2 SVGAGI. CDR3 bases: TGTGCCAGCAGTTGGAGCGGGGGGGCCGTTGATACGCAGTATTTT. Translated, it gives CASSWSGGAVDTQYF.

V gene TRBV4-2 combines with J gene TRBJ1-5; D gene ambiguous. Germline assignment: CDR1 LGHNA and CDR2 YNFKEQ. Trimming shortened V by 4 bases and J by 6 bases, and 13 bases separated the two germline ends. The CDR3 consists of 14 residues. CDR3 region: CASSPLLSGQPQHF. CDR3 coding DNA: TGTGCCAGCAGCCCACTGCTCTCGGGTCAGCCCCAGCATTTT.

The V call is TRBV7-2, the J call TRBJ2-7; D is uncertain. Between the trimmed V and J ends, which lost 0 bases and 6 bases, there was a span of 3 bases. The germline V gene encodes CDR1 SGHTA and CDR2 FQGNSA. The CDR3 spans 11 residues. CDR3 sequence (DNA): TGTGCCAGCAGCTTAGCCTTCGAGCAGTACTTC. Its translation: CASSLAFEQYF.

This clone has a single count. This CDR3 is CASSLDQGFQPQHF. In DNA form, the CDR3 reads TGTGCCAGCAGCTTAGATCAGGGTTTCCAGCCCCAGCATTTT. The rearrangement joins TRBV7-9 to TRBJ1-5, with a possible D match to TRBD1 (5 bases). The germline V gene has CDR1 SEHNR and CDR2 FQNEAQ (reference sequence). Trimming took off 1 base at V and 7 bases at J, with 11 bases between the two ends. The CDR3 extends over 14 amino acids.

The chain carries TRBV18 and TRBJ1-1; D call uncertain. The CDR3 covers 11 residues. In germline, CDR1 is KGHSH, CDR2 LQKENI. Trimming left V 2 bases short and J 8 bases short, with 6 bases between. The CDR3 region has the DNA TGTGCCAGCTCACCAGGGCTAGAAGCTTTCTTT. It yields the protein CASSPGLEAFF. Filled out from reference TRBV18 and TRBJ1-1, the complete variable domain reads NAGVMQNPRHLVRRRGQEARLRCSPMKGHSHVYWYRQLPEEGLKFMVYLQKENIIDESGMPKERFSAEFPKEGPSILRIQQVVRGDSAAYFCASSPGLEAFFGQGTRLTVV.

The count of this clone is one. The rearrangement links TRBV11-2 to TRBJ2-7; D is possibly TRBD2 (5 bases). Germline lookup yields CDR1 SGHAT and CDR2 FQNNGV. The CDR3 is 16 amino acids. V dropped 6 bases and J dropped 3 bases, with 21 bases sitting between them. CDR3 sequence (DNA): TGTGCCAGCAGTTTTACGGGGTACAACCCTCACTACGAGCAGTACTTC. This codes for CASSFTGYNPHYEQYF.

This chain joins TRBV6-5 and TRBJ1-4; a possible D gene is TRBD1 (6 bases). Trimming took off 6 bases at V and 8 bases at J, with 10 bases between the two ends. This CDR3 comprises 12 residues. The germline V gene has CDR1 MNHEY and CDR2 SVGAGI. CDR3 sequence reads: CASSSGTEKLFF. Written as DNA, the CDR3 is TGTGCCAGCAGCTCCGGGACAGAAAAACTGTTTTTT.

The V gene is TRBV13, the J gene TRBJ1-3; D gene unclear. CDR3 length equals 12 residues. The V gene's germline CDR1 is PRHDT and CDR2 FYEKMQ (reference sequence). Deletions cut 5 bases from V and 8 bases from J, with 10 bases between. The CDR3 DNA reads TGTGCCAGCAGCCGGACCGGGGACACCATATATTTT. Its protein product is CASSRTGDTIYF.

The chain combines TRBV11-1 with TRBJ2-3; D is possibly TRBD2 (6 bases). Looked up from germline, CDR1 is SGHAT and CDR2 is FQDESV (reference sequence). V was cut by 1 base and J by 2 bases, with 13 bases left in between. The CDR3 contains 16 residues. CDR3 bases: TGTGCCAGCAGCTTAGGGGACTCCGATTCCACAGATACGCAGTATTTT. Amino acids: CASSLGDSDSTDTQYF.